The clone carrying this TCR beta chain was recorded once. This specimen comes from a study of control samples from healthy donors and cancer patients. Germline V gene data show CDR1 as GTSNPN and CDR2 as SVGIG (reference sequence). The V and J ends lost 2 bases and 2 bases, in that order; junction bases with no gene match: 9. The CDR3 is 16 residues long. The protocol was immunoSEQ multiplex PCR, while the TCRdb copy is restricted to in-frame clones and leaves out a portion. This table has over 70,000 clones, around nine tenths appearing once. Sequences were obtained from PBMCs. This chain uses TRBV30 with TRBJ1-5; 7 bases align to TRBD1. The source of this sequence is a woman aged 50 to 60 with colorectal cancer. The CDR3 DNA reads as TGTGCCTGGAGTCCACACAGGGGAAGGGGCAATCAGCCCCAGCATTTT. Translation: CAWSPHRGRGNQPQHF. The full variable domain, its missing parts supplied by reference TRBV30 and TRBJ1-5, is SQTIHQWPATLVQPVGSPLSLECTVEGTSNPNLYWYRQAAGRGLQLLFYSVGIGQISSEVPQNLSASRPQDRQFILSSKKLLLSDSGFYLCAWSPHRGRGNQPQHFGDGTRLSIL.